Listed below are T cell receptor beta chains from one sample, sequenced in a study of regulatory T cells in long-lasting Graves disease. From the multiplex PCR reads, TCRdb called clonotypes with MiXCR, one entry per CDR3 protein. The sample consists of some 340,000 distinct CDR3 sequences, roughly 24% of them appearing once. Sequencing used peripheral blood mononuclear cells (PBMCs), obtained when the disease was refractory, from a patient treated with antithyroid drugs. The receptors were gathered from a woman aged 40-49 years with Graves disease. Each CDR3 is given with its conserved first and last residue. The D gene is left open where the match is weak. Clone size, where shown, is once, few, many, or a class for clones that have expanded.

v_call	d_call	j_call	clone_size	cdr3_aa	cdr3_nt
TRBV11-2	TRBD2	TRBJ2-3	NA	CASSLVAGGSTDTQYF	TGTGCCAGCAGCTTAGTAGCGGGAGGAAGTACAGATACGCAGTATTTT
TRBV27	NA	TRBJ1-1	many	CASSLASTNTEAFF	TGTGCCAGCAGTTTGGCATCGACGAACACTGAAGCTTTCTTT
TRBV20-1	TRBD2	TRBJ2-1	once	CSARDSGRRNNEQFF	TGCAGTGCTAGGGATAGCGGGAGGCGAAACAATGAGCAGTTCTTC
TRBV10-3	NA	TRBJ1-5	many	CAISESKVNGGDQPQHF	TGTGCCATCAGTGAGTCGAAGGTTAATGGGGGGGATCAGCCCCAGCATTTT
TRBV2	TRBD2	TRBJ2-5	many	CASSLLTSGSVKTQYF	TGTGCCAGCAGTCTCCTGACTAGCGGTTCGGTAAAGACCCAGTACTTC
TRBV6-4	TRBD1	TRBJ2-3	NA	CASSERTGEADTQYF	TGTGCCAGCAGTGAGCGGACAGGGGAGGCAGATACGCAGTATTTT
TRBV7-9	NA	TRBJ1-1	NA	CAGSLEGVMNTEAFF	TGTGCCGGCAGCTTAGAGGGGGTGATGAACACTGAAGCTTTCTTT
TRBV29-1	TRBD2	TRBJ2-1	NA	CSVEPLAGGEQFF	TGCAGCGTTGAACCACTAGCGGGTGGTGAGCAGTTCTTC
TRBV6-5	TRBD1	TRBJ1-1	many	CASSSRQGSIVDTEAFF	TGTGCCAGCAGTTCGAGACAGGGTTCGATTGTGGACACTGAAGCTTTCTTT
TRBV6-1	NA	TRBJ2-6	many	CASMAFNMDSGANVLTF	TGTGCCAGCATGGCCTTCAACATGGACTCTGGGGCCAACGTCCTGACTTTC
TRBV11-2	TRBD1	TRBJ1-1	many	CASSFRQGGTEAFF	TGTGCCAGCAGCTTCCGACAGGGAGGTACTGAAGCTTTCTTT
TRBV2	NA	TRBJ2-7	many	CASSEQGRSYEQYF	TGTGCCAGCAGTGAACAGGGGCGCTCCTACGAGCAGTACTTC
TRBV7-2	TRBD1	TRBJ2-7	many	CASSNYRQGSYEQYF	TGTGCCAGCAGCAATTATCGACAGGGTTCCTACGAGCAGTACTTC
TRBV11-2	NA	TRBJ2-1	NA	CASSASNRGEQFF	TGTGCCAGCAGCGCCTCAAATAGAGGTGAGCAGTTCTTC
TRBV28	NA	TRBJ1-5	many	CASGYLGVSNQPQHF	TGTGCCAGCGGATATTTAGGAGTTAGCAATCAGCCCCAGCATTTT
TRBV6-2/TRBV6-3	TRBD1	TRBJ2-7	many	CASSPDRVEQYF	TGTGCCAGCAGCCCGGACAGGGTTGAGCAGTACTTC
TRBV12-3/TRBV12-4	NA	TRBJ2-7	NA	CASSFWAESYEQYF	TGTGCCAGCAGTTTCTGGGCGGAATCCTACGAGCAGTACTTC
TRBV19	TRBD1	TRBJ1-5	few	CASSIAGGEYQPQHF	TGTGCCAGTAGTATAGCAGGGGGCGAATATCAGCCCCAGCATTTT
TRBV7-9	NA	TRBJ2-5	few	CASSSRDKYQETQYF	TGTGCCAGCAGCTCCCGGGACAAGTACCAAGAGACCCAGTACTTC
TRBV28	TRBD2	TRBJ2-7	many	CASSYSSSGFPSYEQYF	TGTGCCAGCAGTTATTCATCTAGCGGGTTCCCCTCCTACGAGCAGTACTTC